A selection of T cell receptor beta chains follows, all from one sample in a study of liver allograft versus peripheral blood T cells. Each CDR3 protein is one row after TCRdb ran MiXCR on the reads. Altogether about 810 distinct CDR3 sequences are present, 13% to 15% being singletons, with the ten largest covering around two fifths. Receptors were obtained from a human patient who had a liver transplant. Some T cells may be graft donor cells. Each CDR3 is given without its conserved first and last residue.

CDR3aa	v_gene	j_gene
SARGGANQPQH	TRBV20-1	TRBJ1-5
ASSWGDRLNTEAF	TRBV14	TRBJ1-1
ASRASGYT	TRBV11-3	TRBJ1-2
AISEPYGGGDEQY	TRBV10-3	TRBJ2-7
ASSLEARTEAF	TRBV7-9	TRBJ1-1
ASSLGGRAYNEQF	TRBV12-3/TRBV12-4	TRBJ2-1
ASSYAENQPQH	TRBV6-2/TRBV6-3	TRBJ1-5
ASSPAPGDYGYT	TRBV5-5	TRBJ1-2
ASLDSTDTQY	TRBV6-2/TRBV6-3	TRBJ2-3
ASSLSVWTEAF	TRBV27	TRBJ1-1
ASSLFNRANEQF	TRBV6-5	TRBJ2-1
ASTMGGGSTEAF	TRBV19	TRBJ1-1
ASSIDQRQPQH	TRBV19	TRBJ1-5
ATSDLSTDTQY	TRBV24-1	TRBJ2-3
SARGEGPGEGYGYT	TRBV20-1	TRBJ1-2
ASSQEGGEAF	TRBV14	TRBJ1-1
AVGGSGTNNEQF	TRBV13	TRBJ2-1
ASSRQGGNTEAF	TRBV14	TRBJ1-1
ASRSRGWQETQY	TRBV12-3/TRBV12-4	TRBJ2-5
ASSQDWPGQGGSPLH	TRBV4-1	TRBJ1-6
ASLRGTEAF	TRBV27	TRBJ1-1
ASSPQLGGANQPQH	TRBV12-3/TRBV12-4	TRBJ1-5
ASSVERWGEETQY	TRBV9	TRBJ2-5
ASSRGTGTADGYT	TRBV6-5	TRBJ1-2
SGQGSGYGYT	TRBV29-1	TRBJ1-2
ASSQGGYEQY	TRBV19	TRBJ2-7
ASTKQTGRGYT	TRBV6-2/TRBV6-3	TRBJ1-2
ASMGYGYT	TRBV12-3/TRBV12-4	TRBJ1-2
ASSLDLRASGDEQY	TRBV28	TRBJ2-7
ASSFPARTEAF	TRBV5-6	TRBJ1-1
ASSSPGQGSYEQY	TRBV27	TRBJ2-7
ASSLSGGEGYGYT	TRBV7-2	TRBJ1-2
ASSPPTGGLNTGELF	TRBV7-9	TRBJ2-2